This T cell receptor (beta chain) is drawn from a study of glioma-infiltrating T cells after dendritic cell vaccination. For the study at large: Glioblastoma patients came from Phase I and II dendritic cell vaccination trials.

V shed 0 bases and J shed 3 bases, with 18 bases lying between them. The germline V gene encodes CDR1 LGHNA and CDR2 YNFKEQ. The CDR3 has 18 amino acids. Time point given: after dendritic cell vaccination, including at tumor progression/relapse. The method was immunoSEQ multiplex PCR; TCRdb's version includes in-frame clones alone and lacks a portion of them. The sample records roughly 100,000 clones, 90% being singletons. V gene TRBV4-2 combines with J gene TRBJ1-5; perhaps TRBD1 as D (5 bases). This material consisted of blood, taken after dendritic cell vaccination. This TCR derives from a human donor with glioblastoma. The CDR3 sequence is CASSQDPSVGLNNQPQHF. CDR3 DNA sequence: TGTGCCAGCAGCCAAGATCCCAGTGTGGGGCTGAACAATCAGCCCCAGCATTTT.